The clone carrying this T cell receptor (beta chain) was detected only a few times. Its antigen is currently unknown. From germline, CDR1 is SGHTA and CDR2 FQGTGA. V was pared by 2 bases and J by 4 bases, with 7 bases of the junction left unmatched. This CDR3 region has 16 residues. This entry comes from a study of T-cell memory formation after mild COVID-19. Study details: Largely donor-specific sequence clusters came from two donors. General study results and limits: Contracting clones, day 15 to 85, had balanced CD4/CD8, and later expanders favored CD4+. Clones that contracted clustered mainly in CM and EM if CD4+ and in EMRA if CD8+. Among clones peaking at day 37 in the second wave, SARS-CoV-2 specificity remained unconfirmed.

TCRdb analysed the 5' RACE reads with MiXCR anew, one entry per CDR3 protein. This table holds some 65,000 distinct CDR3 sequences, 16% found once. V and J are TRBV7-3 and TRBJ2-2, with 7 positions matching TRBD1. Material for sequencing was PBMCs or a T cell subset sorted from them (not recorded which). This TCR was sampled from an adult woman who had mild COVID-19 (a few samples of this study predate the infection). Cell type and time point are not known. The CDR3 reads CASSLYPGTATGELFF. In DNA, the CDR3 is TGTGCCAGCAGCTTATACCCCGGGACAGCCACCGGGGAGCTGTTTTTT.